Detailed here is one TCR beta chain. The antigen is unknown. This sample was taken from a study of T cells in Graves' hyperthyroidism and ophthalmopathy. Study-level findings and limits: Ophthalmopathy, as predicted by the model, came a median around 6 months after the prediction.

Amplification of TCR beta CDR3 regions used RNA as the template. TCR CDR3 underwent first-round RT-PCR with the HTBI primer set. TCRdb reanalysed the multiplex PCR reads using MiXCR and keeps one entry per CDR3 protein. The sample lists 500,000 to 750,000 distinct CDR3 sequences, more than 15% occurring once. The CDR3 length is 19 residues. Deletions cut 5 bases from V and 0 bases from J, with 23 bases between. CDR1 and CDR2 (germline): SGHNT, YENEEA. The clonotype originates from a woman aged 25 to 39 with Graves' hyperthyroidism. The chain links TRBV11-3 to TRBJ2-1, with a possible D match to TRBD2 (6 bases). Sequenced material: blood. As DNA, the CDR3 is TGTGCCAGCAGCGACGGGACTTCCTCCATGGGGTCCTCCTACAATGAGCAGTTCTTC. It specifies CASSDGTSSMGSSYNEQFF. The variable domain in full, with the rest retrieved from reference TRBV11-3 and TRBJ2-1, is EAGVVQSPRYKIIEKKQPVAFWCNPISGHNTLYWYLQNLGQGPELLIRYENEEAVDDSQLPKDRFSAERLKGVDSTLKIQPAELGDSAVYLCASSDGTSSMGSSYNEQFFGPGTRLTVL.